The clone carrying this TCR beta chain was observed at least ten times. Its target is unknown. The cDNA came from 5'RACE with 10-nucleotide random UMIs. A single record per CDR3 protein comes from TCRdb applying MiXCR to the 5' RACE reads. The sample holds 52,000 or so distinct CDR3 sequences, 3% to 4% seen once. The CDR3 length is 15 residues. With V trimmed by 0 bases and J by 7 bases, 8 bases remained unmatched. Germline V gene sequence: CDR1 SGHRS, CDR2 YFSETQ. The data originate from a study of neurological immune-mediated disorders. General study points: Subjects shared no identical expanded-clone CDR3 amino acid sequences, suggesting private TCR-beta repertoires in all groups.

The study built sorted libraries from around 940,000 CD4+ or CD8+ T cells. The sequenced sample was CD4+ T cells from blood. The chain uses TRBV5-1 and TRBJ1-2; 8 nucleotides match TRBD1. The clonotype originates from a woman aged 40 to 50 with multiple sclerosis. The CDR3 is CASSLVGRGLSGYTF. Here the CDR3 DNA reads TGCGCCAGCAGCTTGGTGGGCAGGGGGCTGAGTGGCTACACCTTC. The full variable domain, rest sourced from reference TRBV5-1 and TRBJ1-2, is KAGVTQTPRYLIKTRGQQVTLSCSPISGHRSVSWYQQTPGQGLQFLFEYFSETQRNKGNFPGRFSGRQFSNSRSEMNVSTLELGDSALYLCASSLVGRGLSGYTFGSGTRLTVV.